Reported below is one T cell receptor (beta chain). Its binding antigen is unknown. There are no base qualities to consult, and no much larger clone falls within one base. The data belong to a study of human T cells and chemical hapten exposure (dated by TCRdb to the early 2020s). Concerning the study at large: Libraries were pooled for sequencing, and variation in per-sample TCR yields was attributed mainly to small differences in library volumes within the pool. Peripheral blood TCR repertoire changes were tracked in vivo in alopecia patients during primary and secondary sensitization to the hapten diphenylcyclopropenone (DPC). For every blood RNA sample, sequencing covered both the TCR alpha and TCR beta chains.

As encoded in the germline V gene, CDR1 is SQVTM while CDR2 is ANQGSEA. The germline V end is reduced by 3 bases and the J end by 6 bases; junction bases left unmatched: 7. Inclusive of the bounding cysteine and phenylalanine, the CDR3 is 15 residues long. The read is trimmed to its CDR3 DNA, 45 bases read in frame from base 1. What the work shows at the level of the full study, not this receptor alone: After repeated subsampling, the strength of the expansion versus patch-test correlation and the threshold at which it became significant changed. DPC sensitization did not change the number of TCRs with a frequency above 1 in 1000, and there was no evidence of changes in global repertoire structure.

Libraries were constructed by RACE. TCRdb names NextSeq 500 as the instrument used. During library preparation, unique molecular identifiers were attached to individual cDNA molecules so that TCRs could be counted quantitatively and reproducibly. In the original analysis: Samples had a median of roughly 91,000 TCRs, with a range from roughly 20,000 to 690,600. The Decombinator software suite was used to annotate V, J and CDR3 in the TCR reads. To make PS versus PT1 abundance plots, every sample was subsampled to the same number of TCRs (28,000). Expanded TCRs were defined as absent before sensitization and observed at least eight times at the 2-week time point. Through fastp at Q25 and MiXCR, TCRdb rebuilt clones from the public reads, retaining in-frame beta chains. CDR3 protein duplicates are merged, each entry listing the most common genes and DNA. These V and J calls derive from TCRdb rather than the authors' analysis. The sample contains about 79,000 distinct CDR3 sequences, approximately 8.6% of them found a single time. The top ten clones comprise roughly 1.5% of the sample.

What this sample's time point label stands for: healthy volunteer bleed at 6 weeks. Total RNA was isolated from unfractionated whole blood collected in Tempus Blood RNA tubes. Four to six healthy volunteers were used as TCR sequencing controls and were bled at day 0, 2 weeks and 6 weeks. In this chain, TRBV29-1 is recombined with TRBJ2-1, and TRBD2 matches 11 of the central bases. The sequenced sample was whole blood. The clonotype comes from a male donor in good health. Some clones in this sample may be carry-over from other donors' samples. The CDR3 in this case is CSVEELAGGINEQFF. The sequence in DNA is TGCAGCGTTGAGGAGCTAGCGGGGGGAATCAATGAGCAGTTCTTC.